A single sample is the source of the 23 T cell receptor beta chains below, sequenced in a study of cytomegalovirus exposure and HLA in healthy donors (dated by TCRdb to the late 2010s). The library came from the immunoSEQ multiplex PCR assay. A mixture of 60 forward primers for TCR Vbeta segments and 13 reverse primers for TCR Jbeta segments was used in the multiplex PCR. Held by TCRdb, this immuneACCESS table contains in-frame sequences only and omits some clones. Under half of the omission traces to an unresolved V gene where checked; the cause of the rest is unknown. Here the sample has around 67,000 clones; 65% to 70% occur a single time. Of the sample, about 2.1% falls within the top ten clones. The sample consisted of PBMCs. These receptors were collected from a woman in her twenties or thirties in good health and CMV-seronegative.

The chain joins TRBV2 to TRBJ1-5; D not resolved. Trimming removed 6 bases at V and 2 bases at J, with 8 bases between. Germline assignment: CDR1 SNHLY and CDR2 FYNNEI. The CDR3 consists of 13 residues. The CDR3 DNA follows: TGTGCCAGCAGATCCCGAGGCAATCAGCCCCAGCATTTT. Its protein is CASRSRGNQPQHF.

The V gene is TRBV7-3, the J gene TRBJ1-2; 7 bases match TRBD1. The CDR3 consists of 14 residues. CDR1 is SGHTA, CDR2 FQGTGA, per germline. V trimming: 5 bases; J trimming: 2 bases; junction bases outside the gene matches: 5. CDR3 sequence (DNA): TGTGCCAGCAGCCCACAGGGGACGAACTATGGCTACACCTTC. Protein product: CASSPQGTNYGYTF.

In this sample, this clone turned up a few times. The chain couples TRBV4-2 to TRBJ2-3; 14 bases fit TRBD2. This CDR3 region has 17 residues. From germline, CDR1 is LGHNA and CDR2 YNFKEQ. The V and J ends lost 0 bases and 5 bases, in that order; junction bases with no gene match: 4. CDR3 nucleotides: TGTGCCAGCAGCCAAGAGGGACTAGCGGGAGTGGGAGATACGCAGTATTTT. Translating gives CASSQEGLAGVGDTQYF.

The chain couples TRBV7-2 to TRBJ2-1; 7 nucleotides agree with TRBD2. The CDR3 sequence is 15 residues long. V lost 2 bases to trimming and J lost 6 bases; unmatched junction nucleotides: 7. Germline V gene lookup returns CDR1 SGHTA and CDR2 FQGNSA. The CDR3 loop is CASSLSAGVFNEQFF. The CDR3 DNA sequence: TGTGCCAGCAGCTTATCGGCGGGGGTTTTCAATGAGCAGTTCTTC.

The genes are TRBV9 and TRBJ2-1, with 10 bases matching TRBD2. This CDR3 contains 17 residues. Trimming removed 3 bases from V and 6 bases from J; junction bases left unmatched: 12. Germline CDR1 is SGDLS and CDR2 is YYNGEE. The CDR3 DNA reads as TGTGCCAGCAGCGGCTTAGGTAGCGGGGGGCTCCGCAATGAGCAGTTCTTC. Protein sequence: CASSGLGSGGLRNEQFF.

The rearrangement uses TRBV6-5 and TRBJ1-1, with D unresolved. V was cut by 2 bases and J by 1 base, with 14 bases left in between. CDR3 length: 16 amino acids. CDR1 and CDR2 (germline): MNHEY, SVGAGI. DNA of the CDR3: TGTGCCAGCAGTTACGCCCGAGGGTGGCAGAACACTGAAGCTTTCTTT. Translating gives CASSYARGWQNTEAFF.

This rearrangement joins TRBV19 to TRBJ2-5, with TRBD2 matching 8 bases. The CDR3 length is 14 residues. The V gene end was trimmed by 10 bases and the J gene end by 5 bases; junction bases not matched to a gene: 12. The germline V gene encodes CDR1 LNHDA and CDR2 SQIVND (reference sequence). The CDR3 region has the DNA TGTGCCACCCGAATGCGGGGGGCCGGCGAGACCCAGTACTTC. It encodes CATRMRGAGETQYF.

CDR3 region: CAISESTRGLGSPLHF. CDR3 DNA sequence: TGTGCCATCAGTGAGTCGACTCGCGGGCTGGGTTCACCCCTCCACTTT. The chain employs TRBV10-3 and TRBJ1-6; D unresolved. This CDR3 spans 16 amino acids. Trimming cost V 0 bases and J 9 bases, with 15 bases left between them. The germline gives CDR1 ENHRY, CDR2 SYGVKD.

The table lists this clone with a count of one. This chain uses TRBV7-6 with TRBJ1-1; the D is unclear. This CDR3 has 14 amino acids. V lost 5 bases and J lost 2, with 12 bases in between. CDR1 and CDR2 from the germline V gene are SGHVS and FNYEAQ. DNA for the CDR3: TGTGCCAGCAGCCCAGGAACCAAAAACACTGAAGCTTTCTTT. It codes for CASSPGTKNTEAFF. The variable domain in full, completed from reference TRBV7-6 and TRBJ1-1, reads GAGVSQSPRYKVTKRGQDVALRCDPISGHVSLYWYRQALGQGPEFLTYFNYEAQQDKSGLPNDRFSAERPEGSISTLTIQRTEQRDSAMYRCASSPGTKNTEAFFGQGTRLTVV.

The CDR3 region has the DNA TGTGCCACCGCCCGGGTGGAAGACACTGAAGCTTTCTTT. Its translation is CATARVEDTEAFF. V and J are TRBV10-3 and TRBJ1-1; D is unresolved. V was trimmed by 10 bases and J by 3 bases, leaving 15 bases between them. This CDR3 comprises 13 residues. From germline, CDR1 is ENHRY and CDR2 SYGVKD.

This chain links TRBV7-2 with TRBJ1-2; 9 bases align to TRBD1. The CDR3 has 12 residues. After removal of 4 bases from V and 7 bases from J, the junction contained 1 base not matched to a gene. CDR1 SGHTA and CDR2 FQGNSA come from the germline V gene. CDR3 DNA: TGTGCCAGCAGCTCGACAGGGGGTGGCTACACCTTC. It yields the protein CASSSTGGGYTF.

The V call is TRBV15, the J call TRBJ2-1, with TRBD1 as a possible D gene (6 bases). The CDR3 length is 15 residues. Germline values: CDR1 LNHNV, CDR2 YYDKDF (reference sequence). The V and J ends lost 0 bases and 2 bases respectively, with 8 bases between them. CDR3 region: CATSRDTGPYNEQFF. DNA for the CDR3: TGTGCCACCAGCAGAGATACAGGGCCCTACAATGAGCAGTTCTTC.

This CDR3 reads CASSEGQRIGNEQFF. The CDR3 DNA sequence: TGTGCCAGCAGTGAAGGCCAGCGGATAGGCAATGAGCAGTTCTTC. V and J are TRBV2 and TRBJ2-1; D may be TRBD2 (5 bases). Germline V lookup: CDR1 SNHLY, CDR2 FYNNEI. The CDR3 is made up of 15 amino acids. Trimming removed 1 base from V and 6 bases from J, with 13 bases in between.

The chain has TRBV2 and TRBJ2-1; 8 bases are shared with TRBD2. The trim removed 5 bases at V and 3 bases at J, leaving 0 bases unmatched. The length of the CDR3 is 13 residues. The germline CDR1 and CDR2 sequences are SNHLY and FYNNEI. CDR3 region: CASSLAGYNEQFF. DNA for the CDR3: TGTGCCAGCAGTCTAGCGGGCTACAATGAGCAGTTCTTC.

V and J are TRBV6-1 and TRBJ1-4; D remains unclear. CDR1 MNHNS and CDR2 SASEGT come from the germline V gene. V lost 6 bases and J lost 4, with 6 bases in between. This CDR3 comprises 12 residues. The CDR3 loop reads CASRSHNEKLFF. The CDR3 DNA reads as TGTGCCAGCAGAAGCCATAATGAAAAACTGTTTTTT.

This clone was seen a handful of times. V is TRBV28 and J is TRBJ1-2, with D unresolved. Per the germline V gene, CDR1 is MDHEN and CDR2 is SYDVKM. V gave up 6 bases and J gave up 0 bases, with 14 bases separating them. The CDR3 extends over 15 amino acids. The CDR3 here is CASSSLTVTNYGYTF. The CDR3 DNA reads as TGTGCCAGCAGCAGCCTTACAGTCACTAACTATGGCTACACCTTC.

This clone was seen more than once but under ten times. The V and J genes are TRBV10-1 and TRBJ1-1; the D is unclear. Trimming pared 6 bases from V and 12 bases from J, leaving 14 bases between. In germline, CDR1 is WNHNN, CDR2 SYGVQD (reference sequence). The CDR3 runs 11 residues. For the CDR3, the DNA is TGCGCCAGCAGAAAGGACTTGAGAACTTTCTTT. It translates to CASRKDLRTFF.

This clone came up a few times. The chain joins TRBV2 to TRBJ2-1; 9 nucleotides match TRBD2. The germline CDR1 and CDR2 sequences are SNHLY and FYNNEI. CDR3 size: 14 residues. With V trimmed by 4 bases and J by 9 bases, 7 bases remained unmatched. The CDR3 DNA sequence: TGTGCCAGCAGTGCGCGGGGGGGCGGGGGTGAGCAGTTCTTC. Protein: CASSARGGGGEQFF.

J is TRBJ2-3 and V is TRBV5-1, with 10 bases matching TRBD2. From germline, CDR1 is SGHRS and CDR2 YFSETQ. The junction had 0 bases not matched to a gene; V was cut back by 2 bases and J by 0 bases. The CDR3 has 15 residues. CDR3 amino acids: CASSFSGGSTDTQYF. CDR3 DNA: TGCGCCAGCAGCTTTAGCGGGGGGAGCACAGATACGCAGTATTTT.

The chain joins TRBV18 to TRBJ1-6, with 7 positions matching TRBD1. With V trimmed by 2 bases and J by 5 bases, 6 bases remained unmatched. Germline V gene lookup returns CDR1 KGHSH and CDR2 LQKENI. The CDR3 contains 16 residues. CDR3 DNA sequence: TGTGCCAGCTCACCAGGGGCCGGGACAGATAATTCACCCCTCCACTTT. It yields the protein CASSPGAGTDNSPLHF.

The V and J genes are TRBV7-2 and TRBJ1-4, with D perhaps TRBD1 (5 bases). The CDR3 consists of 14 residues. Trimming left V 3 bases short and J 5 bases short, with 10 bases between. Germline V gene data show CDR1 as SGHTA and CDR2 as FQGNSA. CDR3 in DNA: TGTGCCAGCAGCTTCCGGGACTCCAATGAAAAACTGTTTTTT. As protein: CASSFRDSNEKLFF.

The table lists this clone with a few counts. This chain uses TRBV6-5 with TRBJ2-7; possible D gene TRBD2, 5 bases. The CDR3 sequence is 12 residues long. Trimming took 0 bases from V and 6 from J, leaving 6 bases between them. Germline V gene data show CDR1 as MNHEY and CDR2 as SVGAGI. CDR3 sequence: CASSYSEGEQYF. CDR3 nucleotides: TGTGCCAGCAGTTACTCCGAGGGCGAGCAGTACTTC.

The chain has TRBV28 and TRBJ2-1; possible D gene TRBD2, 6 bases. V shed 2 bases and J shed 5 bases, with 19 bases lying between them. CDR3 size: 17 residues. In germline, CDR1 is MDHEN, CDR2 SYDVKM. CDR3 sequence reads: CASSLPSGRDVHNEQFF. CDR3 DNA sequence: TGTGCCAGCAGTTTACCCTCAGGGCGGGACGTTCACAATGAGCAGTTCTTC.